Here is one T cell receptor (beta chain) with its context. As handled by the study authors: Reference gene primer amplification yielded estimated nucleated cell counts. The assay was immunoSEQ multiplex PCR, and TCRdb's table has in-frame clones only and misses some. For V, J and clone size, that table is used; D and trimming come from the DNA. The data show 150,000 to 200,000 clones, 70% to 90% seen once. This sample was included in a study of blood T cell repertoires in COVID-19. V lost 3 bases and J lost 12, with 13 bases in between. CDR1 is SGHNT, CDR2 YYREEE, per germline (reference sequence). The length of the CDR3 is 12 residues.

The TCR was taken from a man aged 55 to 69 who had recovered from COVID-19. Sequenced input: peripheral blood. This chain connects TRBV5-4 to TRBJ1-5; maybe TRBD1 (5 bases). For the CDR3, the DNA is TGTGCCAGCAGCTATAACCAGGGCAACCAGCATTTT. Residues: CASSYNQGNQHF.